The rows below give T cell receptor beta chains drawn from one sample of a study of CD8 T cells in Susac syndrome. From the immunoSEQ multiplex PCR reads, TCRdb called clonotypes with MiXCR, one entry per CDR3 protein. The data contain approximately 200,000 distinct CDR3 sequences, roughly nine tenths of them seen just once; the ten biggest clones take up less than 0.15%. Sequencing was performed on CD8+ T cells from PBMCs. The origin of the receptors is a human donor with multiple sclerosis. Each CDR3 is given with its conserved first and last residue. D genes are given only for firm matches. Not all rows give a size; the values are once, few, many and, for expanded clones, a class.

. | TRBJ2-7 | TRBV2 | . | CASCPSGTREQYF | TGTGCCAGCTGCCCCTCGGGGACGCGGGAGCAGTACTTC
TRBD1 | TRBJ1-2 | TRBV27 | . | CASRSGQGRFGYTF | TGTGCCAGCAGAAGCGGACAGGGAAGGTTTGGCTACACCTTC
TRBD2 | TRBJ2-7 | TRBV3-1 | few | CASSQGLSGAYEQYF | TGTGCCAGCAGCCAAGGTCTTAGCGGGGCCTACGAGCAGTACTTC
. | TRBJ2-1 | TRBV30 | . | CAWRSAEWVGEQFF | TGTGCCTGGAGGTCCGCGGAATGGGTCGGGGAGCAGTTCTTC
. | TRBJ2-5 | TRBV6-5 | . | CASSYRLEETQYF | TGTGCCAGCAGTTACCGACTCGAAGAGACCCAGTACTTC
. | TRBJ1-5 | TRBV27 | . | CASRKETTGLGQPQHF | TGTGCCAGCAGGAAAGAGACCACAGGGTTAGGGCAGCCCCAGCATTTT
. | TRBJ2-7 | TRBV10-1 | . | CASSESEDSPTYEQYF | TGCGCCAGCAGTGAGTCAGAGGACAGCCCGACCTACGAGCAGTACTTC
. | TRBJ2-2 | TRBV5-6 | . | CAGSPVATGELFF | TGTGCCGGCAGCCCTGTGGCTACCGGGGAGCTGTTTTTT
. | TRBJ2-3 | TRBV11-1 | . | CASSSVGTASLSTDTQYF | TGTGCCAGCAGCTCCGTAGGCACCGCGAGTCTAAGCACAGATACGCAGTATTTT
. | TRBJ2-1 | TRBV9 | . | CASSSPRANEQFF | TGTGCCAGCAGCTCCCCTAGGGCCAATGAGCAGTTCTTC
. | TRBJ2-1 | TRBV7-6 | . | CASSPQGHEQFF | TGTGCCAGCAGCCCCCAGGGTCATGAGCAGTTCTTC
. | TRBJ1-2 | TRBV2 | . | CASSRTADGYTF | TGTGCCAGCAGTAGGACAGCCGATGGCTACACCTTC
. | TRBJ2-1 | TRBV7-2 | . | CASSLSSRSSYNEQFF | TGTGCCAGCAGTCTCTCTAGTCGGAGCTCCTACAATGAGCAGTTCTTC
. | TRBJ2-3 | TRBV27 | few | CASSLSPSGLAPITDTQYF | TGTGCCAGCAGTTTATCTCCGTCGGGCCTAGCCCCTATCACAGATACGCAGTATTTT
TRBD2 | TRBJ2-5 | TRBV11-2 | . | CASSLGLAAEETQYF | TGTGCCAGCAGCTTGGGACTAGCGGCCGAAGAGACCCAGTACTTC
TRBD1 | TRBJ2-1 | TRBV27 | . | CASSLSGQVIYNEQFF | TGTGCCAGCAGTTTATCCGGACAGGTAATCTACAATGAGCAGTTCTTC
TRBD2 | TRBJ2-7 | TRBV25-1 | . | CASSEGAGGDEQYF | TGTGCCAGCAGTGAAGGGGCGGGAGGGGACGAGCAGTACTTC
TRBD1 | TRBJ1-4 | TRBV4-3 | . | CASSPSTGRGEKLFF | TGCGCCAGCAGCCCTTCGACAGGGAGAGGGGAAAAACTGTTTTTT
. | TRBJ2-7 | TRBV7-9 | . | CASSSGVGTVEYEQYF | TGTGCTAGCAGCTCCGGGGTGGGCACAGTAGAGTACGAGCAGTACTTC
. | TRBJ1-2 | TRBV24-1 | . | CATSDQGQNFYGYTF | TGTGCCACCAGTGACCAAGGACAGAATTTTTATGGCTACACCTTC
TRBD2 | TRBJ2-1 | TRBV4-1 | . | CASSQDDSHPGGEQFF | TGCGCCAGCAGCCAAGATGATTCCCATCCGGGGGGTGAGCAGTTCTTC
. | TRBJ2-3 | TRBV5-1 | . | CASSGTQDTQYF | TGCGCCAGCAGCGGGACCCAGGATACGCAGTATTTT
TRBD2 | TRBJ2-7 | TRBV6-5 | . | CATLGLASEQYF | TGTGCCACCTTGGGACTAGCCTCTGAGCAGTACTTC
. | TRBJ2-1 | TRBV5-6 | . | CASSLWLRRNEQFF | TGTGCCAGCAGCTTGTGGCTGAGGAGGAATGAGCAGTTCTTC
. | TRBJ2-1 | TRBV14 | . | CASSHPAQTYNEQFF | TGTGCCAGCAGCCACCCCGCCCAAACATACAATGAGCAGTTCTTC
. | TRBJ2-2 | TRBV6-2/TRBV6-3 | once | CASNWRGTGELFF | TGTGCCAGCAATTGGAGGGGGACCGGGGAGCTGTTTTTT
TRBD2 | TRBJ2-7 | TRBV2 | . | CASNSASGGYSYEQYF | TGTGCCAGCAATTCGGCTAGCGGGGGTTACTCCTACGAGCAGTACTTC
. | TRBJ1-1 | TRBV15 | . | CATSSPPDSNTEAFF | TGTGCCACCAGCTCCCCCCCGGACAGTAACACTGAAGCTTTCTTT
TRBD2 | TRBJ2-7 | TRBV12-3/TRBV12-4 | . | CASSLPQRGLYEQYF | TGTGCCAGCAGTTTGCCTCAGCGGGGTCTGTACGAGCAGTACTTC
TRBD1 | TRBJ2-7 | TRBV5-1 | . | CASSLETGAYEQYF | TGCGCCAGCAGCTTGGAGACAGGGGCCTACGAGCAGTACTTC
. | TRBJ1-1 | TRBV6-4 | . | CASSEMGTEAFF | TGTGCCAGCAGTGAAATGGGGACTGAAGCTTTCTTT
. | TRBJ1-1 | TRBV3-1 | . | CASSQGNSLNTEAFF | TGTGCCAGCAGCCAAGGAAACAGCTTGAACACTGAAGCTTTCTTT
. | TRBJ2-7 | TRBV12-3/TRBV12-4 | . | CASARDSVKEQYF | TGTGCCAGCGCCAGGGACTCGGTGAAAGAGCAGTACTTC
TRBD2 | TRBJ2-1 | TRBV6-2/TRBV6-3 | . | CAIKREGSYNEQFF | TGTGCCATTAAGCGGGAGGGTTCCTACAATGAGCAGTTCTTC
. | TRBJ2-7 | TRBV7-8 | . | CASSLSSHEQYF | TGTGCCAGCAGCCTGAGTTCCCACGAGCAGTACTTC
. | TRBJ2-1 | TRBV7-2 | . | CASSLTTLNEQFF | TGTGCCAGCAGCTTAACTACGCTCAATGAGCAGTTCTTC
TRBD1 | TRBJ2-1 | TRBV20-1 | . | CSARGDRGQLYNEQFF | TGCAGTGCTAGAGGGGACAGGGGGCAACTCTACAATGAGCAGTTCTTC
TRBD2 | TRBJ2-1 | TRBV13 | . | CASSLGRTSAFNEQFF | TGTGCCAGCAGCTTAGGCCGGACTAGTGCATTCAATGAGCAGTTCTTC
. | TRBJ2-4 | TRBV19 | . | CASSTEIAKNIQYF | TGTGCCAGTAGTACAGAGATCGCCAAAAACATTCAGTACTTC
TRBD2 | TRBJ2-3 | TRBV9 | . | CASSVNPASGSTDTQYF | TGTGCCAGCAGCGTCAACCCAGCTAGCGGGAGCACAGATACGCAGTATTTT
. | TRBJ1-2 | TRBV5-6 | . | CASSLAADTRGHGYTF | TGTGCCAGCAGCTTGGCGGCGGACACCCGAGGGCATGGCTACACCTTC
. | TRBJ2-3 | TRBV28 | . | CASSPPQPTVPGDTQYF | TGTGCCAGCAGCCCCCCCCAGCCCACGGTACCTGGAGATACGCAGTATTTT
. | TRBJ2-1 | TRBV24-1 | . | CAIGGRGLIEEQFF | TGTGCCATCGGGGGGCGGGGTTTGATCGAGGAGCAGTTCTTC
TRBD1 | TRBJ1-1 | TRBV5-1 | . | CASMGQEEAFF | TGCGCCAGCATGGGACAGGAAGAAGCTTTCTTT
TRBD2 | TRBJ2-7 | TRBV2 | . | CASSELAGATSYEQYF | TGTGCCAGCAGTGAGCTAGCGGGGGCAACATCCTACGAGCAGTACTTC
. | TRBJ2-2 | TRBV20-1 | . | CSARGVQGIPGELFF | TGCAGTGCTAGAGGCGTACAGGGTATACCCGGGGAGCTGTTTTTT
. | TRBJ2-1 | TRBV2 | . | CASISLNNEQFF | TGTGCCAGCATTTCTTTGAACAATGAGCAGTTCTTC
. | TRBJ1-2 | TRBV25-1 | . | CASGEQGANYGYTF | TGTGCCAGCGGAGAACAGGGTGCCAACTATGGCTACACCTTC
. | TRBJ2-7 | TRBV7-9 | . | CASNLEGPYEQYF | TGTGCCAGCAATCTAGAGGGGCCCTACGAGCAGTACTTC